Below, 4 T cell receptor beta chains from the same sample are listed, as sequenced in a study of blood T cell repertoires in COVID-19. Profiled with immunoSEQ multiplex PCR; TCRdb holds only in-frame clones, not every one. The table lists roughly 68,000 clones, 88% of them singletons. Sequencing input: peripheral blood. The receptors originated from a man aged 50 or older with acute or convalescent COVID-19.

This sequence joins TRBV2 and TRBJ2-3; D may be TRBD2 (7 bases). V shed 7 bases and J shed 1 base, with 12 bases lying between them. This CDR3 is built from 14 residues. Germline assignment: CDR1 SNHLY and CDR2 FYNNEI. CDR3 sequence reads: CASKGGGGTDTQYF. The CDR3 coding sequence is TGTGCCAGCAAAGGAGGGGGGGGCACAGATACGCAGTATTTT.

The chain has TRBV5-1 and TRBJ2-3; possible D gene TRBD1, 5 bases. The CDR3 is made up of 16 amino acids. Trimming shortened V by 3 bases and J by 0 bases, and 14 bases separated the two germline ends. CDR1 and CDR2 (germline): SGHRS, YFSETQ. The CDR3 here is CASSWALDTSTDTQYF. The CDR3 DNA follows: TGCGCCAGCAGCTGGGCCTTGGACACCAGCACAGATACGCAGTATTTT.

The V and J genes are TRBV7-3 and TRBJ2-1; 7 bases are a match to TRBD2. The junction had 11 bases not matched to a gene; V was cut back by 4 bases and J by 5 bases. The length of the CDR3 is 16 residues. CDR1 SGHTA and CDR2 FQGTGA come from the germline V gene. The CDR3 region is CASSSHGASGHNEQFF. The CDR3 coding sequence is TGTGCCAGCAGCTCTCATGGGGCTAGCGGACACAATGAGCAGTTCTTC.

The chain carries TRBV7-8 and TRBJ2-2, with 10 bases matching TRBD1. Germline CDR1 and CDR2: SGHVS and FQNEAQ. This CDR3 spans 17 amino acids. V lost 6 bases, J lost 6 bases, and 13 bases stayed unmatched. The CDR3 coding sequence is TGTGCCAGCAGTCAGCCTAGCGTAGGACAGGGGGCCGGGGAGCTGTTTTTT. This translates into CASSQPSVGQGAGELFF.